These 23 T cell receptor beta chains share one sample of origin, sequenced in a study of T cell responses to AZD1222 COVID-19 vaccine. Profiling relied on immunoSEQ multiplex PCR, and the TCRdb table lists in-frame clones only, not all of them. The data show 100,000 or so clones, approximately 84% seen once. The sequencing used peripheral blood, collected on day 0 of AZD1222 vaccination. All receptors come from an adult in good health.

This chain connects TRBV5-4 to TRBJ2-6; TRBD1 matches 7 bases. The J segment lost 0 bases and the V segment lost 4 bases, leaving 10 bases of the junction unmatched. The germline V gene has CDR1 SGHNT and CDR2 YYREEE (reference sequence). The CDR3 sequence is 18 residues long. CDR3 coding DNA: TGTGCCAGCAGCGCCTCGGACAGGAGAAGCTCTGGGGCCAACGTCCTGACTTTC. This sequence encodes CASSASDRRSSGANVLTF.

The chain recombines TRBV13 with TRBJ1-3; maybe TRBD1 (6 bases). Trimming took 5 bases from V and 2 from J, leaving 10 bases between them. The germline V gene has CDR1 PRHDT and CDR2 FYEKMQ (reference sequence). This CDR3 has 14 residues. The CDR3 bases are TGTGCCAGCAGCCCTCGACAGGCTGGAAACACCATATATTTT. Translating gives CASSPRQAGNTIYF.

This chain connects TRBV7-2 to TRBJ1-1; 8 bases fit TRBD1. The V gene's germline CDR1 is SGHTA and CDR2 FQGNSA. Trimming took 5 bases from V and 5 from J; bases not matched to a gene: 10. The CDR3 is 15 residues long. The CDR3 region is CASSPQGAVRTEAFF. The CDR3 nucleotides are TGTGCCAGCAGCCCCCAGGGGGCGGTGCGGACTGAAGCTTTCTTT. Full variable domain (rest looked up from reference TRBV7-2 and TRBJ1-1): GAGVSQSPSNKVTEKGKDVELRCDPISGHTALYWYRQSLGQGLEFLIYFQGNSAPDKSGLPSDRFSAERTGGSVSTLTIQRTQQEDSAVYLCASSPQGAVRTEAFFGQGTRLTVV.

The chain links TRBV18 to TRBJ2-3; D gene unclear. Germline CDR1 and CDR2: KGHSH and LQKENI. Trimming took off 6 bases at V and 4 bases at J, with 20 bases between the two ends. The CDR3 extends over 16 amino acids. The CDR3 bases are TGTGCCAGCTCCCCCAAAAGAGGAACGGGTGCAGATACGCAGTATTTT. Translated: CASSPKRGTGADTQYF.

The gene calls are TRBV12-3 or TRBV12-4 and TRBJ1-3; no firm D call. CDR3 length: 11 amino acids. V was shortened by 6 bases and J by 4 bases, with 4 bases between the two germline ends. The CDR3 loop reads CASSGGNTIYF. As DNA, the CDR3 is TGTGCCAGCAGCGGGGGAAACACCATATATTTT.

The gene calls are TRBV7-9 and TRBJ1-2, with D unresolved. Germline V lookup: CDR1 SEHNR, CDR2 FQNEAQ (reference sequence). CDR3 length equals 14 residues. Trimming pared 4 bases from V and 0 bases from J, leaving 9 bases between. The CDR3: CASSSTSANYGYTF. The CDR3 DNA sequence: TGTGCCAGCAGCTCTACATCAGCTAACTATGGCTACACCTTC.

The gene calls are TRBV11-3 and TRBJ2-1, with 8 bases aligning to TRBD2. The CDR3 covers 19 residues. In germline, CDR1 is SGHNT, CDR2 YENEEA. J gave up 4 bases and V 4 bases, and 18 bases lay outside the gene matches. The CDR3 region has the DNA TGTGCCAGCAGCTCGCTCGGGGGGGAGACAGCCGAGCTATACAATGAGCAGTTCTTC. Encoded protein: CASSSLGGETAELYNEQFF.

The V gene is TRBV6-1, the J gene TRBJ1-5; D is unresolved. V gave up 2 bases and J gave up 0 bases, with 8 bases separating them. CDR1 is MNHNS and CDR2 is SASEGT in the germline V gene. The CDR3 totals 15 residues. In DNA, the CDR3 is TGTGCCAGCAGTGAAATACCCTATAGCAATCAGCCCCAGCATTTT. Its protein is CASSEIPYSNQPQHF.

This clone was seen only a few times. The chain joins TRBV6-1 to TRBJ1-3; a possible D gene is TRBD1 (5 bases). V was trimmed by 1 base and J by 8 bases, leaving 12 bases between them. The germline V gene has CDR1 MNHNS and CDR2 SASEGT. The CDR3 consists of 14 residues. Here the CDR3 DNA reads TGTGCCAGCAGTGAAGTACTCAGGGCGTACACCATATATTTT. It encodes CASSEVLRAYTIYF.

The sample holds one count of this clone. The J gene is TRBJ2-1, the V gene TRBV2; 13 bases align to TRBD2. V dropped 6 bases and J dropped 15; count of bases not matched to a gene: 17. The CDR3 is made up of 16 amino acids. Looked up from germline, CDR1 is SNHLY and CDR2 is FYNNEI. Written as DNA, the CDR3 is TGTGCCAGCAGCCCTCGGACTAGCGGGAGTTCCGCCGTGCTGTTCTTC. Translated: CASSPRTSGSSAVLFF.

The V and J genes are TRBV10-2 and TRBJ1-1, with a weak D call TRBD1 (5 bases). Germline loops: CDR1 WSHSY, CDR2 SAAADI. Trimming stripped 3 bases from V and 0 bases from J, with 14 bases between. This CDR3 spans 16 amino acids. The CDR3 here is CASSDRQGTVNTEAFF. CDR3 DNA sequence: TGCGCCAGCAGTGATAGGCAGGGTACAGTGAACACTGAAGCTTTCTTT.

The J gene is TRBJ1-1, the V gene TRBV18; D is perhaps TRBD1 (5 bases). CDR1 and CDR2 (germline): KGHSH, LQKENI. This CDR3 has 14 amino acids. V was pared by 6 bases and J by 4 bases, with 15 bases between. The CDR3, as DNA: TGTGCCAGCTCGACGTCGAGGGGCAGCACTGAAGCTTTCTTT. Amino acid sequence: CASSTSRGSTEAFF.

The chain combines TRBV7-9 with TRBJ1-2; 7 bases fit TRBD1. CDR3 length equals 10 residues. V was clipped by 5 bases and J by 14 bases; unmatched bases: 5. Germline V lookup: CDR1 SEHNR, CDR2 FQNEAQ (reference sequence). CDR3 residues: CASSHGQATF. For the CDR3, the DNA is TGTGCCAGCAGCCACGGACAGGCAACCTTC.

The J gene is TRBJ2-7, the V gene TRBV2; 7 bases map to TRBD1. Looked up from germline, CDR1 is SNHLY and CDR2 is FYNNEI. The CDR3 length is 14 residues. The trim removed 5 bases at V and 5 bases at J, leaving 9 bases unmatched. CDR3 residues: CASSNPTGNHEQYF. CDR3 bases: TGTGCCAGCAGTAACCCGACAGGGAACCACGAGCAGTACTTC. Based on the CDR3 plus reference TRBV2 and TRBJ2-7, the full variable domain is EPEVTQTPSHQVTQMGQEVILRCVPISNHLYFYWYRQILGQKVEFLVSFYNNEISEKSEIFDDQFSVERPDGSNFTLKIRSTKLEDSAMYFCASSNPTGNHEQYFGPGTRLTVT.

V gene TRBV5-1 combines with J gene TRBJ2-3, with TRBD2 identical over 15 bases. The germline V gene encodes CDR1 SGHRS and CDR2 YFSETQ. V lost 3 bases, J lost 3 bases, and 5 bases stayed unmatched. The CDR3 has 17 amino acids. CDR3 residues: CASSWGLAGGRTDTQYF. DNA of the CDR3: TGCGCCAGCAGCTGGGGACTAGCGGGGGGTAGAACAGATACGCAGTATTTT.

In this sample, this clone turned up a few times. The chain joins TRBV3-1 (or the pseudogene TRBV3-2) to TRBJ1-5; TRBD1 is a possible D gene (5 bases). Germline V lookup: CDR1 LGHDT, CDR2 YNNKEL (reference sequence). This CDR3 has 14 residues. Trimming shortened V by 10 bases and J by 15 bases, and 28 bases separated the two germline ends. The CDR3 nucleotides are TGTGCCACCCTGCCGATCGACAGCCCGTCTGTAGGGCATTTT. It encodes CATLPIDSPSVGHF.

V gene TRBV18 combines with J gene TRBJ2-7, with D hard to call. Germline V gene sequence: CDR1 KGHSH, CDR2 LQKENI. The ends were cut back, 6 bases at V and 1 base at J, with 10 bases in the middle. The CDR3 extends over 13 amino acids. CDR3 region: CASSDRESYEQYF. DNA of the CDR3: TGTGCCAGCTCTGATCGTGAGTCCTACGAGCAGTACTTC.

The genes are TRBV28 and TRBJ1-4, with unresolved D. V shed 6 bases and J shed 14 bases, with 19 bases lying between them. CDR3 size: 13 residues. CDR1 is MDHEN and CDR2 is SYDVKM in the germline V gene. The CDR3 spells CASRKDLVSWLFF. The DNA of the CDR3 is TGTGCCAGCAGGAAGGACCTGGTATCGTGGCTGTTTTTT. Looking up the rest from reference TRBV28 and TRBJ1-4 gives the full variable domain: DVKVTQSSRYLVKRTGEKVFLECVQDMDHENMFWYRQDPGLGLRLIYFSYDVKMKEKGDIPEGYSVSREKKERFSLILESASTNQTSMYLCASRKDLVSWLFFGSGTQLSVL.

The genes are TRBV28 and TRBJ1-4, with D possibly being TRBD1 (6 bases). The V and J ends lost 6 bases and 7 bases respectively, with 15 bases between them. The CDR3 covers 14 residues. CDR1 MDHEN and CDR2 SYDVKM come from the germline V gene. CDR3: CASRSTGTVEKLFF. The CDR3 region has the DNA TGTGCCAGCAGATCAACAGGGACGGTTGAAAAACTGTTTTTT.

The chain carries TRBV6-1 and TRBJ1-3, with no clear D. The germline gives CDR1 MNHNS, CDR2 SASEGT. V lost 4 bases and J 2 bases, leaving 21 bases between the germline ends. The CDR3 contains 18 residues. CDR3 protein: CASSGTERRPLAGNTIYF. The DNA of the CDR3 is TGTGCCAGCAGTGGGACCGAAAGGAGGCCATTGGCTGGAAACACCATATATTTT.

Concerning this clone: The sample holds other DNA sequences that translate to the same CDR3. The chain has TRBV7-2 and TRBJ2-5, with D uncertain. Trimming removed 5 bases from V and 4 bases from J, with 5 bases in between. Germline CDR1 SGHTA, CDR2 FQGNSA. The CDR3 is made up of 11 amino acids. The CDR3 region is CASSLIETQYF. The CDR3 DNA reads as TGTGCCAGCAGCCTTATAGAGACCCAGTACTTC.

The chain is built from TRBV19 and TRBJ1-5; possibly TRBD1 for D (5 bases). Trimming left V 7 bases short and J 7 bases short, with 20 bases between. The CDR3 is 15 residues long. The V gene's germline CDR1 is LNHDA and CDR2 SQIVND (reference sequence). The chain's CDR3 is CASTLSQGRGQPQHF. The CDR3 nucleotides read TGTGCCAGTACCCTATCTCAGGGAAGGGGCCAGCCCCAGCATTTT. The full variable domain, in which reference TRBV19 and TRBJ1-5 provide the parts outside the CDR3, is DGGITQSPKYLFRKEGQNVTLSCEQNLNHDAMYWYRQDPGQGLRLIYYSQIVNDFQKGDIAEGYSVSREKKESFPLTVTSAQKNPTAFYLCASTLSQGRGQPQHFGDGTRLSIL.

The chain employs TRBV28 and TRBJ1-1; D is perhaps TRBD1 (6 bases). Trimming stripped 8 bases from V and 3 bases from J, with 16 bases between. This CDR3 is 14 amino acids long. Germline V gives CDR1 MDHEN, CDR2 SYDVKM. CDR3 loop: CASGELDSYTEAFF. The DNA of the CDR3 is TGTGCCAGCGGCGAATTGGACAGTTACACTGAAGCTTTCTTT.